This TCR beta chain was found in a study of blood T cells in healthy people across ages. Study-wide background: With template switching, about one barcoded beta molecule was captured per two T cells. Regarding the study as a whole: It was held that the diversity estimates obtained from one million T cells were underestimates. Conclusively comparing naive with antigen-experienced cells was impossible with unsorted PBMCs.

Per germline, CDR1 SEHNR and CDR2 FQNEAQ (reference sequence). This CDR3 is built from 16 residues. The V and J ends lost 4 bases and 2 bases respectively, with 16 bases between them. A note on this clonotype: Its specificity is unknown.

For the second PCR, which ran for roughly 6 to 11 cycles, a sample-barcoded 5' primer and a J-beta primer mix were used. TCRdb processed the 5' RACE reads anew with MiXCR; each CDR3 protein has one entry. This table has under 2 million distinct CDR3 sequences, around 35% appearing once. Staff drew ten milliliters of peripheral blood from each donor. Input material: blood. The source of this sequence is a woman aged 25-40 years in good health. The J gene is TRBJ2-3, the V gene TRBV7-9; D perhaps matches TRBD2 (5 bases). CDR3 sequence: CASSYSPGMDTDTQYF. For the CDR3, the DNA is TGTGCCAGCAGCTATTCTCCGGGAATGGACACAGATACGCAGTATTTT.